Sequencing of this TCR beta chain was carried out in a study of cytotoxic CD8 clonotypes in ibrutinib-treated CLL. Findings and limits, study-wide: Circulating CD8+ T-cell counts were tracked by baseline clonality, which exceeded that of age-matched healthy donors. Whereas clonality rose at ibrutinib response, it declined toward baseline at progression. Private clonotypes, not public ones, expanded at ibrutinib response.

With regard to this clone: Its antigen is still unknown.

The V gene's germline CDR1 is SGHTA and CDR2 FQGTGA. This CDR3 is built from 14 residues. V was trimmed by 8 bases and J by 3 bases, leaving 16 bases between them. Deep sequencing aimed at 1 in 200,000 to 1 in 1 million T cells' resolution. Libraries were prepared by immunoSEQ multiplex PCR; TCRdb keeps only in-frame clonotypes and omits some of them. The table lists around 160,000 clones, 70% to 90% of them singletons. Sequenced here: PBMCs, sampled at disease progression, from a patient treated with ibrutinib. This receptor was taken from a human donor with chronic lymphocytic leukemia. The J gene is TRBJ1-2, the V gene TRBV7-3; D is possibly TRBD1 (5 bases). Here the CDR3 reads CASAPSGGDYGYTF. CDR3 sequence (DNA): TGTGCCAGCGCACCATCTGGGGGGGACTATGGCTACACCTTC.